The rows below give T cell receptor beta chains drawn from one sample of a study of T-cell memory formation after mild COVID-19. Each CDR3 protein gets one entry after TCRdb re-called the 5' RACE reads with MiXCR. This sample has 140,000 or so distinct CDR3 sequences, with about 5.7% found just once. The source material was PBMCs or a T cell subset sorted from them (not recorded which). These receptors came from an adult woman who had mild COVID-19 (a few samples of this study predate the infection). Cell type and time point are not known. Both conserved end residues are part of each CDR3. The D gene is left open where the match is weak. The size entry is marked missing in some rows and otherwise reads once, few, many or a size class.

>.|TRBJ1-3|TRBD1|TRBV18
CASSLNSGTGGLFGNTIYF
TGTGCCAGCTCACTCAACTCCGGGACAGGGGGTCTTTTTGGAAACACCATATATTTT
>many|TRBJ2-1|.|TRBV7-2
CASSSRGQTVQFF
TGTGCCAGCAGCTCACGCGGCCAGACAGTGCAGTTCTTC
>many|TRBJ1-5|.|TRBV20-1
CSAEGQLNQPQHF
TGCAGTGCGGAAGGACAGTTAAATCAGCCCCAGCATTTT
>few|TRBJ2-3|TRBD1|TRBV6-4
CASSAQGAGDTQYF
TGTGCCAGCAGTGCCCAGGGGGCAGGAGATACGCAGTATTTT
>few|TRBJ2-1|.|TRBV9
CASSVEVVGRGEQFF
TGTGCCAGCAGCGTAGAGGTGGTCGGAAGGGGCGAGCAGTTCTTC
>.|TRBJ2-1|.|TRBV24-1
CATSLQGSSYNEQFF
TGTGCCACCAGCCTGCAGGGGAGCTCCTACAATGAGCAGTTCTTC
>many|TRBJ1-2|TRBD1|TRBV5-1
CASSLEGQLSYGYTF
TGCGCCAGCAGCTTGGAGGGACAGCTTTCCTATGGCTACACCTTC
>few|TRBJ2-1|.|TRBV24-1
CATSQVTNEYNEQFF
TGTGCCACCAGTCAAGTGACTAACGAATACAATGAGCAGTTCTTC
>.|TRBJ2-2|TRBD1|TRBV19
CASSIRDRVDGELFF
TGTGCCAGTAGTATCCGTGACAGGGTCGACGGGGAGCTGTTTTTT
>many|TRBJ1-1|.|TRBV20-1
CSARVQTGRHTEAFF
TGCAGTGCTAGAGTACAAACAGGGAGGCACACTGAAGCTTTCTTT
>.|TRBJ1-1|.|TRBV19
CASRTGLTEAFF
TGTGCCAGTCGCACAGGGCTAACTGAAGCTTTCTTT
>many|TRBJ2-7|TRBD1|TRBV12-3/TRBV12-4
CASRPTGERNEQYF
TGTGCCAGCAGACCCACAGGGGAAAGGAACGAGCAGTACTTC
>many|TRBJ2-1|.|TRBV11-3
CASSSSAYMVGEQFF
TGTGCCAGCAGCTCCTCAGCATACATGGTCGGTGAGCAGTTCTTC
>many|TRBJ2-2|.|TRBV7-2
CASSLSDFNTGELFF
TGTGCCAGCAGCTTATCGGACTTCAACACCGGGGAGCTGTTTTTT
>.|TRBJ1-1|TRBD1|TRBV2
CASSMTGLNTEAFF
TGTGCCAGCAGTATGACAGGGCTGAACACTGAAGCTTTCTTT
>.|TRBJ2-3|.|TRBV7-9
CASSLFRGDTDTQYF
TGTGCCAGCAGCTTGTTCCGCGGGGACACAGATACGCAGTATTTT
>few|TRBJ2-7|TRBD1|TRBV6-5
CASSYSGTGSSYEQYF
TGTGCCAGCAGTTACTCGGGGACAGGGAGCTCCTACGAGCAGTACTTC
>few|TRBJ1-2|.|TRBV28
CASSLPLTGLRGYTF
TGTGCCAGCAGTTTACCTCTGACAGGCTTAAGAGGCTACACCTTC
>many|TRBJ2-7|TRBD2|TRBV6-6
CASRPGGAYEQYF
TGTGCCAGCAGACCGGGGGGGGCCTACGAGCAGTACTTC
>many|TRBJ2-2|TRBD2|TRBV20-1
CSARDPSGIGELFF
TGCAGTGCTAGAGATCCTAGCGGGATCGGGGAGCTGTTTTTT
>many|TRBJ2-4|.|TRBV9
CASSKRASGAKNIQYF
TGTGCCAGCAGTAAACGGGCGAGTGGGGCCAAAAACATTCAGTACTTC
>.|TRBJ2-7|.|TRBV5-6
CASSFAGNYEQYF
TGTGCCAGCAGCTTTGCAGGAAACTACGAGCAGTACTTC
>.|TRBJ1-3|.|TRBV7-9
CASSLVASLGNTIYF
TGTGCCAGCAGCTTAGTAGCAAGTCTTGGAAACACCATATATTTT
>many|TRBJ2-1|.|TRBV7-9
CASSSQGNEQFF
TGTGCCAGCAGTTCCCAGGGGAATGAGCAGTTCTTC
>.|TRBJ2-5|TRBD1|TRBV5-5
CASSFLGTGGETQYF
TGTGCCAGCAGCTTTCTCGGGACAGGGGGAGAGACCCAGTACTTC
>.|TRBJ2-5|.|TRBV7-9
CASSRTGGGETQYF
TGTGCCAGCAGCCGGACCGGAGGGGGGGAGACCCAGTACTTC
>few|TRBJ1-1|.|TRBV20-1
CSARPQLEAFF
TGCAGTGCTAGACCCCAGCTTGAAGCTTTCTTT